This T cell receptor (beta chain) was retrieved from a study of tumor-infiltrating lymphocytes in localized non-small cell lung cancer. General observations from the study: Different pieces of the same tissue went to different assays, confounding technical variation with intratumor heterogeneity.

Concerning this clone itself: The antigen is undetermined.

Between the trimmed V and J ends, which lost 1 base and 0 bases, there was a span of 4 bases. The CDR3 covers 15 residues. The germline CDR1 and CDR2 sequences are MGHRA and YSYEKL. Produced via immunoSEQ multiplex PCR; TCRdb's table is partial and in-frame only. The sample holds roughly 7,400 clones; 63% are singletons and the top ten take 13%. This receptor was obtained from a human donor with non-small cell lung cancer. The specimen sequenced was uninvolved lung tissue not adjacent to the tumor. V usage is TRBV4-1 and J usage is TRBJ1-6; D gene unclear. CDR3 DNA sequence: TGCGCCAGCAGCCAAGTGAGCTCCTATAATTCACCCCTCCACTTT. The encoded protein is CASSQVSSYNSPLHF.